This record covers a single T cell receptor beta chain. Germline values: CDR1 SQVTM, CDR2 ANQGSEA. CDR3 size: 13 residues. After removal of 4 bases from V and 10 bases from J, the junction contained 7 bases not matched to a gene. The donors were in the approximately 120-subject validation cohort, distinct from the 666-subject first cohort. This sample was taken from a study of cytomegalovirus exposure and HLA in healthy donors. Using immunoSEQ multiplex PCR, the repertoire was profiled, and TCRdb retains in-frame clones only, with some absent. This table has some 140,000 clones, 86% appearing once. The chain is built from TRBV29-1 and TRBJ1-1; 12 bases fit TRBD1. This sequence originates from a human donor in good health. Material for sequencing was PBMCs. CDR3 sequence reads: CSVGGQGAIGAFF. The CDR3 DNA follows: TGCAGCGTTGGGGGACAGGGGGCAATTGGAGCTTTCTTT.